Below, 22 T cell receptor beta chains from the same sample are listed, as sequenced in a study of shared clonotypes between healthy human individuals. Measured with immunoSEQ multiplex PCR; TCRdb has only the in-frame clones, and not every one. The sample lists 2.3 million or so clones, about 92% occurring once. Sequencing input: naive CD4+ T cells from PBMCs. Regarding subset: CD45RA+ positively selected. The origin of the receptors is a man younger than 35 in good health. Some clones in this sample may be carry-over from other donors' samples.

Remarks on this clone: The junction does not match germline at one end; this may be a read error. This chain joins TRBV6-1 and TRBJ2-3; D possibly corresponds to TRBD2 (6 bases). CDR1 and CDR2 from the germline V gene are MNHNS and SASEGT. There are 13 residues in the CDR3. CDR3 region: CATQTSFPDAQYF. In DNA, the CDR3 is TGTGCCACCCAGACTAGTTTCCCAGATGCGCAGTATTTT.

This chain uses TRBV4-2 with TRBJ1-1; D is perhaps TRBD1 (6 bases). This CDR3 region has 11 residues. The germline gives CDR1 LGHNA, CDR2 YNFKEQ. V was pared by 3 bases and J by 9 bases, with 8 bases between. Here the CDR3 reads CASSHRDKAFF. DNA of the CDR3: TGTGCCAGCAGCCACAGGGACAAAGCTTTCTTT.

In the case of this clone: Distinct nucleotide sequences in the sample also encode this CDR3. The rearrangement uses TRBV2 and TRBJ2-5, with 7 bases matching TRBD1. The V gene end was trimmed by 4 bases and the J gene end by 3 bases; junction bases not matched to a gene: 2. The CDR3 length is 13 residues. Per germline, CDR1 SNHLY and CDR2 FYNNEI. The CDR3 protein is CASSGTGEETQYF. For the CDR3, the DNA is TGTGCCAGCAGTGGTACAGGGGAAGAGACCCAGTACTTC.

V usage is TRBV9 and J usage is TRBJ2-7, with a tentative D call TRBD2 (5 bases). The CDR3 covers 15 residues. The V gene lost 4 bases and the J gene lost 5 bases, with 19 bases spanning the gap. CDR1 and CDR2 from the germline V gene are SGDLS and YYNGEE. CDR3 protein: CASSPRGISSDEQYF. CDR3 nucleotides: TGTGCCAGCAGCCCACGGGGAATTAGCAGCGACGAGCAGTACTTC.

The chain joins TRBV18 to TRBJ1-5; D remains ambiguous. The CDR3 extends over 17 amino acids. Per germline, CDR1 KGHSH and CDR2 LQKENI. The ends were cut back, 2 bases at V and 0 bases at J, with 14 bases in the middle. The CDR3: CASSPGLSESSNQPQHF. In nucleotides, the CDR3 is TGTGCCAGCTCACCAGGACTCTCGGAAAGTAGCAATCAGCCCCAGCATTTT.

Notes on this clone: The same CDR3 also results from other DNA sequences found in this sample. The chain joins TRBV5-1 to TRBJ2-5; 7 bases line up with TRBD2. V trimming: 3 bases; J trimming: 3 bases; junction bases outside the gene matches: 5. The CDR3 spans 14 residues. Germline loops: CDR1 SGHRS, CDR2 YFSETQ. CDR3 sequence: CASSSRAGEETQYF. As DNA, the CDR3 is TGCGCCAGCAGCTCCCGGGCGGGGGAAGAGACCCAGTACTTC. Combining the CDR3 with reference TRBV5-1 and TRBJ2-5 gives the whole variable domain KAGVTQTPRYLIKTRGQQVTLSCSPISGHRSVSWYQQTPGQGLQFLFEYFSETQRNKGNFPGRFSGRQFSNSRSEMNVSTLELGDSALYLCASSSRAGEETQYFGPGTRLLVL.

The chain carries TRBV20-1 and TRBJ1-4; possibly TRBD1 for D (6 bases). The CDR3 loop spans 11 amino acids. From germline, CDR1 is DFQATT and CDR2 SNEGSKA (reference sequence). With 6 bases removed from V and 14 bases from J, the gap between germline ends came to 16 bases. CDR3 nucleotides: TGCAGTGCCGGGGGCTACGGGCGTCTGTTTTTT. Amino acid sequence: CSAGGYGRLFF.

This clone occurred once. V is TRBV18 and J is TRBJ2-3; D is uncertain. This CDR3 comprises 14 residues. Germline V gene sequence: CDR1 KGHSH, CDR2 LQKENI. Trimming took off 2 bases at V and 8 bases at J, with 14 bases between the two ends. CDR3: CASSPISGLATQYF. The CDR3 nucleotides read TGTGCCAGCTCACCAATCTCAGGTTTAGCTACGCAGTATTTT.

The chain employs TRBV27 and TRBJ2-7, with 9 nucleotides matching TRBD2. Germline CDR1 and CDR2: MNHEY and SMNVEV (reference sequence). V lost 3 bases to trimming and J lost 3 bases; unmatched junction nucleotides: 18. This CDR3 has 19 residues. CDR3 coding DNA: TGTGCCAGCAGTTTGTCCCGGGACACCAGACTAGCGGCTCGCTACGAGCAGTACTTC. Amino acids: CASSLSRDTRLAARYEQYF.

This clone was recorded only once. The germline gene is not matched at one end of the junction; a read error may be the cause. This sequence joins TRBV9 and TRBJ2-7, with D possibly TRBD1 on 6 matching bases. This CDR3 has 14 residues. CDR1 is SGDLS, CDR2 YYNGEE, per germline. The DNA for the CDR3 is TGTGCCAGCAGCGTCACAGGGACGGCTAATCCTAGTCGCTTC. Its protein is CASSVTGTANPSRF.

The chain uses TRBV10-3 and TRBJ2-1; D not certain. This CDR3 region has 15 residues. The V and J ends lost 2 bases and 0 bases respectively, with 8 bases between them. Germline V gene lookup returns CDR1 ENHRY and CDR2 SYGVKD. CDR3 sequence: CAISETLSSYNEQFF. CDR3 nucleotides: TGTGCCATCAGTGAGACGTTAAGCTCCTACAATGAGCAGTTCTTC.

The gene calls are TRBV7-2 and TRBJ1-5; the D is unclear. Per germline, CDR1 SGHTA and CDR2 FQGNSA. Trimming pared 0 bases from V and 6 bases from J, leaving 3 bases between. The CDR3 extends over 12 amino acids. CDR3 in DNA: TGTGCCAGCAGCTTAGCGCGTCAGCCCCAGCATTTT. This gives the protein CASSLARQPQHF.

V gene TRBV18 combines with J gene TRBJ2-2; TRBD2 is a possible D gene (6 bases). Trimming cost V 3 bases and J 3 bases, with 11 bases left between them. The CDR3 runs 15 residues. Germline CDR1 KGHSH, CDR2 LQKENI. The CDR3 DNA sequence: TGTGCCAGCTCACCCGCCGGGAGAGACACCGGGGAGCTGTTTTTT. This encodes CASSPAGRDTGELFF.

The chain uses TRBV6-5 and TRBJ2-6; 8 bases match TRBD2. This CDR3 region has 14 residues. V trimming: 8 bases; J trimming: 4 bases; junction bases outside the gene matches: 4. CDR1 and CDR2 from the germline V gene are MNHEY and SVGAGI. This CDR3 is CASRGGPGANVLTF. The CDR3 bases are TGTGCCAGCCGGGGGGGGCCGGGGGCCAACGTCCTGACTTTC.

This chain links TRBV10-1 with TRBJ2-3; D not certain. Germline CDR1 WNHNN, CDR2 SYGVQD (reference sequence). V lost 0 bases and J 0 bases, leaving 1 base between the germline ends. The CDR3 loop spans 13 amino acids. In DNA form, the CDR3 reads TGCGCCAGCAGTGAGTCGAGCACAGATACGCAGTATTTT. Its protein product is CASSESSTDTQYF.

The V and J genes are TRBV5-1 and TRBJ2-1; D is unclear. Trimming cost V 2 bases and J 10 bases, with 10 bases left between them. From germline, CDR1 is SGHRS and CDR2 YFSETQ. CDR3 length: 12 amino acids. CDR3 DNA sequence: TGCGCCAGCAGCTTCAATACTTTCGAGCAGTTCTTC. Translation gives CASSFNTFEQFF.

J is TRBJ2-1 and V is TRBV18; D remains unclear. The germline V gene has CDR1 KGHSH and CDR2 LQKENI. CDR3 size: 15 residues. Trimming pared 3 bases from V and 4 bases from J, leaving 13 bases between. This CDR3 reads CASSPTRVSYNEQFF. The CDR3 bases are TGTGCCAGCTCACCGACAAGGGTCTCTTACAATGAGCAGTTCTTC.

The chain links TRBV19 to TRBJ2-2; 11 bases are a match to TRBD2. The CDR3 loop spans 16 amino acids. CDR1 is LNHDA, CDR2 SQIVND, per germline (reference sequence). The J segment lost 6 bases and the V segment lost 5 bases, leaving 8 bases of the junction unmatched. CDR3 loop: CASSVTSGRAAGELFF. Written as DNA, the CDR3 is TGTGCCAGTAGTGTAACTAGCGGGAGAGCTGCCGGGGAGCTGTTTTTT.

The chain has TRBV19 and TRBJ2-2; D is unclear. CDR1 and CDR2 (germline): LNHDA, SQIVND (reference sequence). This CDR3 is built from 15 residues. Deletions cut 4 bases from V and 2 bases from J, with 11 bases between. CDR3 amino acids: CASSTITLNTGELFF. CDR3 in DNA: TGTGCCAGTAGTACAATCACCTTAAACACCGGGGAGCTGTTTTTT.

The chain joins TRBV28 to TRBJ2-7; no definite D call. The V gene lost 10 bases and the J gene lost 7 bases, with 17 bases spanning the gap. Germline values: CDR1 MDHEN, CDR2 SYDVKM. CDR3 size: 12 residues. The CDR3 region is CATQFNGLEQYF. CDR3 sequence (DNA): TGTGCCACCCAGTTTAACGGGTTAGAGCAGTACTTC.

CDR3 bases: TGCGCCAGCAGTCAGAGGACAGGGAACACCGGGGAGCTGTTTTTT. Its translation is CASSQRTGNTGELFF. The chain recombines TRBV5-1 with TRBJ2-2; 7 bases fit TRBD1. The CDR3 covers 15 residues. Trimming cost V 5 bases and J 1 base; bases outside gene matches: 5. Germline-derived CDR1 and CDR2 are SGHRS and YFSETQ. Complete variable domain (other parts from reference TRBV5-1 and TRBJ2-2): KAGVTQTPRYLIKTRGQQVTLSCSPISGHRSVSWYQQTPGQGLQFLFEYFSETQRNKGNFPGRFSGRQFSNSRSEMNVSTLELGDSALYLCASSQRTGNTGELFFGEGSRLTVL.

The chain carries TRBV9 and TRBJ2-3; 7 bases are a match to TRBD2. The V segment lost 3 bases and the J segment 1 base; nucleotides outside the gene matches: 8. This CDR3 has 16 residues. The germline gives CDR1 SGDLS, CDR2 YYNGEE. CDR3 amino acids: CASSGRRSGGTDTQYF. CDR3 in DNA: TGTGCCAGCAGCGGGAGGCGGAGCGGGGGCACAGATACGCAGTATTTT. Based on the CDR3 plus reference TRBV9 and TRBJ2-3, the full variable domain is DSGVTQTPKHLITATGQRVTLRCSPRSGDLSVYWYQQSLDQGLQFLIQYYNGEERAKGNILERFSAQQFPDLHSELNLSSLELGDSALYFCASSGRRSGGTDTQYFGPGTRLTVL.